This TCR beta chain was obtained from a study of blood T cell repertoires in COVID-19. Study details: Sources were T cells, B-cell-depleted T cells, or PBMCs; the material itself was cDNA or gDNA.

This CDR3 region has 13 residues. V was clipped by 4 bases and J by 8 bases; unmatched bases: 6. Germline CDR1 and CDR2: SGHRS and YFSETQ. Data came from immunoSEQ multiplex PCR; TCRdb stores just in-frame clones and leaves some out. The data contain about 200,000 clones, about nine tenths of them seen just once; the ten biggest clones take up roughly 1.6%. The specimen was peripheral blood. The sequence was obtained from a young man with active or convalescent COVID-19. J is TRBJ1-1 and V is TRBV5-1, with 9 positions matching TRBD1. The CDR3 protein is CASSPGTGQEAFF. The CDR3 nucleotides read TGCGCCAGCAGCCCCGGGACAGGGCAAGAAGCTTTCTTT.